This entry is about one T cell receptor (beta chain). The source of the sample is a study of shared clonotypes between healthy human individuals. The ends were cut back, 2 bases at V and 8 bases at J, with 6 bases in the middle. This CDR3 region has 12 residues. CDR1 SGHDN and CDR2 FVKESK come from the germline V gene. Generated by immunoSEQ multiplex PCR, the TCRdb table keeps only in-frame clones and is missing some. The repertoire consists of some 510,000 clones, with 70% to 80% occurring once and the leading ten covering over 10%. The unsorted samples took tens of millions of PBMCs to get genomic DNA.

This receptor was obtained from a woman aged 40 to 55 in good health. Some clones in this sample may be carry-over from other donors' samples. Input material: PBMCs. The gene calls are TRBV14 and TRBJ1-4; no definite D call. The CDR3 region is CASSQINEKLFF. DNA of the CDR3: TGTGCCAGCAGCCAAATAAACGAAAAACTGTTTTTT.